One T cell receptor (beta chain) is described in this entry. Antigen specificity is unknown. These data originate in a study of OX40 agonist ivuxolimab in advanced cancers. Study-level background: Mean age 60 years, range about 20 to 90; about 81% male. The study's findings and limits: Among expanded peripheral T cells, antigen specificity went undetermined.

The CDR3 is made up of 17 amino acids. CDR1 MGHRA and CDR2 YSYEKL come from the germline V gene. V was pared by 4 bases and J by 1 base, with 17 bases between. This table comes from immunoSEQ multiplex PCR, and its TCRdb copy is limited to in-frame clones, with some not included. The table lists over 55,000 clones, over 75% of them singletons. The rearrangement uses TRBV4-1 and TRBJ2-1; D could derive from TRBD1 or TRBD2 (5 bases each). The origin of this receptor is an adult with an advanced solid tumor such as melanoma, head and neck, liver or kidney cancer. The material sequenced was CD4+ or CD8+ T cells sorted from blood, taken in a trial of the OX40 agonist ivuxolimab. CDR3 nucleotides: TGCGCCAGCAGCCCACTCGACCCCGGGACGTCCTACAATGAGCAGTTCTTC. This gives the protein CASSPLDPGTSYNEQFF.